Sequencing of this T cell receptor (beta chain) was carried out in a study of T-cell memory formation after mild COVID-19. General observations from the study: Mainly CM and EM harbored the contracting CD4+ clones; mainly EMRA harbored the CD8+ ones. While clones contracting from day 15 to 85 were balanced between CD4 and CD8, later expanders leaned CD4+. Pre-infection memory harbored some responding clones, suggesting cross-reactive memory joined.

Notes on this clonotype: Its antigen is still unknown.

Germline lookup yields CDR1 SGHVS and CDR2 FNYEAQ. The CDR3 is 16 residues long. After removal of 5 bases from V and 7 bases from J, the junction contained 10 bases not matched to a gene. TCRdb recomputed calls from the 5' RACE reads with MiXCR, one row per CDR3 protein. Of around 200,000 distinct CDR3 sequences detected, over 9.5% appear once; the ten largest clones hold around 3.3%. The chain combines TRBV7-6 with TRBJ2-1; TRBD2 aligns across 11 bases. The origin of this receptor is a man younger than 35 who had mild COVID-19 (a few samples of this study predate the infection). Cell type and time point are not known. The source material was PBMCs or a T cell subset sorted from them (not recorded which). The CDR3 sequence is CASSRSTSGGRNEQFF. The DNA of the CDR3 is TGTGCCAGCAGCCGATCAACTAGCGGGGGTAGGAATGAGCAGTTCTTC.